One sample yielded the 27 T cell receptor beta chains listed below, sequenced in a study of cytomegalovirus exposure and HLA in healthy donors. The PCR ran on 60 Vbeta and 13 Jbeta primers. Sequencing used immunoSEQ multiplex PCR; TCRdb keeps in-frame clones, though not all of them. The data hold 120,000 to 150,000 clones, with roughly four fifths observed a single time. The source material was PBMCs. The source of these receptors is a man aged 18-30 years in good health and CMV-seropositive.

The chain recombines TRBV4-1 with TRBJ1-2; 12 nucleotides line up with TRBD1. Germline CDR1 and CDR2: MGHRA and YSYEKL. The V segment lost 2 bases and the J segment 4 bases; nucleotides outside the gene matches: 8. CDR3 length: 17 residues. The CDR3 sequence is CASSQPSGTGGFYGYTF. DNA for the CDR3: TGCGCCAGCAGCCAACCGTCCGGGACAGGGGGCTTCTATGGCTACACCTTC.

This clone was observed a few times. The V gene is TRBV5-5, the J gene TRBJ2-1; tentative D call: TRBD1 (7 bases). CDR3 length: 18 residues. The V gene lost 1 base and the J gene lost 4 bases, with 21 bases spanning the gap. Germline CDR1 SGHKS, CDR2 YYEKEE (reference sequence). CDR3 in DNA: TGTGCCAGCAGCTTGCGGGGCTGGAGGGGGCAGGATTACAATGAGCAGTTCTTC. Translated: CASSLRGWRGQDYNEQFF.

The chain employs TRBV7-8 and TRBJ2-1, with TRBD1 matching over 9 bases. CDR3 size: 17 residues. With V trimmed by 5 bases and J by 7 bases, 15 bases remained unmatched. CDR1 and CDR2 (germline): SGHVS, FQNEAQ. CDR3 region: CASSPRSGTGPGNEQFF. CDR3 sequence (DNA): TGTGCCAGCAGCCCAAGATCCGGGACAGGGCCCGGGAATGAGCAGTTCTTC.

The CDR3 DNA reads as TGCAGCGCATCCGGGACAGTTAACACCGGGGAGCTGTTTTTT. Its translation is CSASGTVNTGELFF. The chain is built from TRBV29-1 and TRBJ2-2; 7 bases agree with TRBD1. The CDR3 sequence is 14 residues long. V was pared by 7 bases and J by 2 bases, with 7 bases of the junction left unmatched. Germline V lookup: CDR1 SQVTM, CDR2 ANQGSEA.

V is TRBV28 and J is TRBJ2-7; D is undetermined. V was trimmed by 6 bases and J by 2 bases, leaving 8 bases between them. Germline V gene sequence: CDR1 MDHEN, CDR2 SYDVKM. The CDR3 loop spans 12 amino acids. The CDR3 here is CASSPGTYEQYF. In DNA form, the CDR3 reads TGTGCCAGCAGCCCGGGTACCTACGAGCAGTACTTC. The variable domain in full, with the rest retrieved from reference TRBV28 and TRBJ2-7, is DVKVTQSSRYLVKRTGEKVFLECVQDMDHENMFWYRQDPGLGLRLIYFSYDVKMKEKGDIPEGYSVSREKKERFSLILESASTNQTSMYLCASSPGTYEQYFGPGTRLTVT.

The CDR3 loop is CASSLDLRAPTNTGELFF. The CDR3 bases are TGCGCCAGCAGCTTGGACCTAAGAGCGCCTACGAACACCGGGGAGCTGTTTTTT. This chain uses TRBV5-1 with TRBJ2-2; D gene ambiguous. Germline assignment: CDR1 SGHRS and CDR2 YFSETQ. This CDR3 has 18 amino acids. V was trimmed by 0 bases and J by 0 bases, leaving 15 bases between them.

This chain uses TRBV25-1 with TRBJ1-1; D uncertain. V was cut by 3 bases and J by 8 bases, with 13 bases left in between. The CDR3 is 13 residues long. The germline V gene has CDR1 MGHDK and CDR2 SYGVNS. CDR3 bases: TGTGCCAGCAGTGACGGAGGAGCATCCGAAGCTTTCTTT. Translation: CASSDGGASEAFF.

This clone was seen only a few times. The chain has TRBV7-8 and TRBJ1-5; 7 bases line up with TRBD1. CDR1 and CDR2 from the germline V gene are SGHVS and FQNEAQ. V was clipped by 3 bases and J by 9 bases; unmatched bases: 14. There are 16 residues in the CDR3. The DNA of the CDR3 is TGTGCCAGCAGCTTCTCTGAGACAGGGCTTTCGGGGCCCCAGCATTTT. Translation: CASSFSETGLSGPQHF.

The chain carries TRBV5-5 and TRBJ1-5, with D hard to call. Germline CDR1 reads SGHKS; CDR2 reads YYEKEE (reference sequence). The CDR3 has 13 residues. V was clipped by 0 bases and J by 4 bases, with 5 bases between them. The DNA of the CDR3 is TGTGCCAGCAGCTTGGGCGCGAATCAGCCCCAGCATTTT. Its translation: CASSLGANQPQHF.

The V and J genes are TRBV7-9 and TRBJ1-4; D perhaps matches TRBD1 (5 bases). V gave up 4 bases and J gave up 0 bases, with 18 bases separating them. Germline V gene lookup returns CDR1 SEHNR and CDR2 FQNEAQ (reference sequence). The CDR3 spans 18 residues. The DNA of the CDR3 is TGTGCCAGCAGCTCACCGAAGGGGTCAGTGGCAACTAATGAAAAACTGTTTTTT. This encodes CASSSPKGSVATNEKLFF.

The chain joins TRBV9 to TRBJ2-5; TRBD2 matches 8 bases. CDR3 length: 15 residues. Trimming at V came to 0 bases and at J to 4 bases, leaving 5 bases not matched to a gene. CDR1 and CDR2 from the germline V gene are SGDLS and YYNGEE. The CDR3 loop is CASSVAVSGTETQYF. In nucleotides, the CDR3 is TGTGCCAGCAGCGTAGCTGTTAGCGGGACAGAGACCCAGTACTTC.

This clone occurred a few times. The gene calls are TRBV6-1 and TRBJ1-2, with 10 bases fitting TRBD1. The CDR3 contains 13 residues. V shed 7 bases and J 5 bases; nucleotides not matched to a gene: 4. Germline-derived CDR1 and CDR2 are MNHNS and SASEGT. CDR3 nucleotide sequence: TGTGCCAGCATAGGACAGGGGGTATATGGCTACACCTTC. Translating it yields CASIGQGVYGYTF.

V usage is TRBV19 and J usage is TRBJ2-7; 8 nucleotides match TRBD2. CDR3 length: 14 residues. Germline V gene sequence: CDR1 LNHDA, CDR2 SQIVND (reference sequence). After removal of 6 bases from V and 4 bases from J, the junction contained 8 bases not matched to a gene. This chain's CDR3 is CASSTGTRGYEQYF. CDR3 sequence (DNA): TGTGCCAGTAGCACCGGGACTAGAGGTTACGAGCAGTACTTC.

The chain uses TRBV28 and TRBJ2-7, with a tentative D call TRBD2 (6 bases). The CDR3 length is 13 residues. The V end was cut by 5 bases, the J end by 2 bases, with 10 bases between. Germline V lookup: CDR1 MDHEN, CDR2 SYDVKM. DNA for the CDR3: TGTGCCAGCAGTCCTACGGGAGCCTACGAGCAGTACTTC. It codes for CASSPTGAYEQYF.

This clone has a single count. The V gene is TRBV10-3, the J gene TRBJ2-3; 8 positions agree with TRBD2. Germline CDR1 and CDR2: ENHRY and SYGVKD. The CDR3 consists of 15 residues. Trimming at V came to 0 bases and at J to 4 bases, leaving 3 bases not matched to a gene. Written as DNA, the CDR3 is TGTGCCATCAGTGAGTCGACTAGCGCCCCAGATACGCAGTATTTT. It encodes CAISESTSAPDTQYF.

The chain combines TRBV11-3 with TRBJ2-3; 7 positions match TRBD1. CDR3 length: 15 amino acids. The ends lost 5 bases at V and 1 base at J; junction bases unmatched: 6. The germline V gene encodes CDR1 SGHNT and CDR2 YENEEA. The CDR3 DNA reads as TGTGCCAGCAGCCTAAGACAGGGTGGCACAGATACGCAGTATTTT. Its translation is CASSLRQGGTDTQYF.

V usage is TRBV6-1 and J usage is TRBJ2-6; D possibly corresponds to TRBD2 (5 bases). The CDR3 spans 16 residues. V lost 4 bases, J lost 1 base, and 11 bases lay in between. Germline V gives CDR1 MNHNS, CDR2 SASEGT. The CDR3 region is CASSGTLTSGANVLTF. The CDR3 nucleotides are TGTGCCAGCAGTGGGACTCTTACTTCTGGGGCCAACGTCCTGACTTTC.

The chain links TRBV19 to TRBJ1-1, with 8 bases identical to TRBD1. The V segment lost 6 bases and the J segment 5 bases; nucleotides outside the gene matches: 8. Germline values: CDR1 LNHDA, CDR2 SQIVND (reference sequence). The CDR3 has 14 amino acids. DNA of the CDR3: TGTGCCAGTAGGCCGACAGGGGTGAGGACTGAAGCTTTCTTT. Translation: CASRPTGVRTEAFF.

The table lists this clone with a count of one. The chain employs TRBV6-6 and TRBJ1-3; D unclear. Trimming removed 5 bases from V and 0 bases from J, with 11 bases in between. CDR1 is MNHNY and CDR2 is SVGAGI in the germline V gene (reference sequence). This CDR3 has 15 amino acids. Here the CDR3 reads CASSRQVDSGNTIYF. As DNA, the CDR3 is TGTGCCAGCAGTCGCCAGGTAGACTCTGGAAACACCATATATTTT.

The genes are TRBV6-5 and TRBJ1-2; 8 bases line up with TRBD1. This CDR3 has 14 residues. The ends lost 6 bases at V and 4 bases at J; junction bases unmatched: 7. The germline gives CDR1 MNHEY, CDR2 SVGAGI. The CDR3 nucleotides read TGTGCCAGCAGACCCGTCGGACAGGGCTATGGCTACACCTTC. It specifies CASRPVGQGYGYTF.

The rearrangement links TRBV6-1 to TRBJ2-6; D is perhaps TRBD1 (5 bases). The CDR3 totals 15 residues. CDR1 is MNHNS and CDR2 is SASEGT in the germline V gene. V dropped 6 bases and J dropped 0 bases, with 9 bases sitting between them. CDR3 sequence: CASRSTGSGANVLTF. As DNA, the CDR3 is TGTGCCAGCAGAAGTACAGGCTCTGGGGCCAACGTCCTGACTTTC.

V usage is TRBV7-8 and J usage is TRBJ1-5, with 10 nucleotides matching TRBD1. CDR1 and CDR2 from the germline V gene are SGHVS and FQNEAQ. This CDR3 has 19 amino acids. The ends lost 7 bases at V and 0 bases at J; junction bases unmatched: 15. The CDR3 nucleotides are TGTGCCAGCACTCGATCCCCGGGACAGGGGTATCGTAGCAATCAGCCCCAGCATTTT. Translated: CASTRSPGQGYRSNQPQHF.

The V call is TRBV27, the J call TRBJ2-5; 7 bases align to TRBD2. Losses at the gene ends were 3 bases for V and 4 bases for J; bases not matched to a gene: 5. CDR3 length: 14 residues. CDR1 and CDR2 from the germline V gene are MNHEY and SMNVEV (reference sequence). CDR3 DNA sequence: TGTGCCAGCAGTTTTAGCGGGTGGTTAGAGACCCAGTACTTC. This sequence encodes CASSFSGWLETQYF.

The CDR3 DNA follows: TGTGCCAGCTCACCACCGGGGCGGGGTGGGAGGGCTGAAGCTTTCTTT. It yields the protein CASSPPGRGGRAEAFF. This rearrangement joins TRBV18 to TRBJ1-1, with a tentative D call TRBD1 (5 bases). V lost 0 bases to trimming and J lost 6 bases, with 17 bases between them. In germline, CDR1 is KGHSH, CDR2 LQKENI. This CDR3 has 16 residues.

The rearrangement links TRBV5-1 to TRBJ1-1; D ambiguous. Germline V lookup: CDR1 SGHRS, CDR2 YFSETQ. CDR3 length equals 16 residues. The V and J ends lost 0 bases and 6 bases respectively, with 18 bases between them. CDR3 in amino acids: CASSLGYRAAGAEAFF. In DNA, the CDR3 is TGCGCCAGCAGCTTGGGTTACCGGGCAGCGGGCGCTGAAGCTTTCTTT.

This chain connects TRBV5-1 to TRBJ2-1; 7 nucleotides align to TRBD1. Germline-derived CDR1 and CDR2 are SGHRS and YFSETQ. CDR3 length equals 16 residues. V lost 5 bases to trimming and J lost 1 base; unmatched junction nucleotides: 9. The CDR3 protein is CASSYVPGQSYNEQFF. DNA for the CDR3: TGCGCCAGCAGTTACGTCCCGGGACAGTCCTACAATGAGCAGTTCTTC.

The chain links TRBV9 to TRBJ2-1; 14 bases fit TRBD2. V was clipped by 3 bases and J by 7 bases; unmatched bases: 3. The germline CDR1 and CDR2 sequences are SGDLS and YYNGEE. CDR3 size: 15 residues. CDR3 coding DNA: TGTGCCAGCAGCGCATGGACTAGCGGGAGGAATGAGCAGTTCTTC. It translates to CASSAWTSGRNEQFF.